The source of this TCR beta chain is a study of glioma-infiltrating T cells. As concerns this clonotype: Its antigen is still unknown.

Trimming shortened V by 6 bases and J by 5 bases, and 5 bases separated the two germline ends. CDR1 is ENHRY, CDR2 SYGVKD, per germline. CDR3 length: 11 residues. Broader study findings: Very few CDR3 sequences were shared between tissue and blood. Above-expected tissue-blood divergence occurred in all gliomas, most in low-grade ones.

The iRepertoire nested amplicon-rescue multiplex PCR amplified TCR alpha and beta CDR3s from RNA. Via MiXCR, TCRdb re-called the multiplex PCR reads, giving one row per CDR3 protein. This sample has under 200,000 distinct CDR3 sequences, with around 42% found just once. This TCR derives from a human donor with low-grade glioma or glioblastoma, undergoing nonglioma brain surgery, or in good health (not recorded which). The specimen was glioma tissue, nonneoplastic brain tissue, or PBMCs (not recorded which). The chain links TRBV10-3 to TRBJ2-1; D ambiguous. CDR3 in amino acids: CAISQDNEQFF. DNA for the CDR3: TGTGCCATCAGCCAGGACAATGAGCAGTTCTTC.